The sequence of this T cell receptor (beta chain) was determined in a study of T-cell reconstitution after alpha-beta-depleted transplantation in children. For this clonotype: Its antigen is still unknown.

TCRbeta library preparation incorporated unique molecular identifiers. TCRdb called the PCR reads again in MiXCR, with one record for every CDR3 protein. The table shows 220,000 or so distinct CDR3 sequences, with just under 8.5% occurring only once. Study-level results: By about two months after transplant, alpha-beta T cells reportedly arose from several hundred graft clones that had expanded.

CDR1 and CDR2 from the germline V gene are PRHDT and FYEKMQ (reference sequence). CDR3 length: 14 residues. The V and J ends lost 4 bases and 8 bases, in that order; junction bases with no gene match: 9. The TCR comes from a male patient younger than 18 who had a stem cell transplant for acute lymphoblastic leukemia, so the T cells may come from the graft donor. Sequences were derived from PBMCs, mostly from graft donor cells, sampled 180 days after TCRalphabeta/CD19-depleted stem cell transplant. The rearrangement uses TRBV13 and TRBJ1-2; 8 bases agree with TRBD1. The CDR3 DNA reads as TGTGCCAGCAGCTCACCCATTACAGGGGGGGGCTACACCTTC. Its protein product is CASSSPITGGGYTF. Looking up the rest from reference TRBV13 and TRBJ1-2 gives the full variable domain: AAGVIQSPRHLIKEKRETATLKCYPIPRHDTVYWYQQGPGQDPQFLISFYEKMQSDKGSIPDRFSAQQFSDYHSELNMSSLELGDSALYFCASSSPITGGGYTFGSGTRLTVV.